What follows describes a single T cell receptor beta chain. The data belong to a study of blood T cell repertoires in COVID-19. Background on the study: Samples came from the United States, Italy and Spain, spanning acute and convalescent COVID-19.

V was clipped by 4 bases and J by 3 bases; unmatched bases: 5. CDR3 size: 15 residues. CDR1 KGHSH and CDR2 LQKENI come from the germline V gene. Donors in Cohort 3 counted as recovered after two negative PCRs, clearance, or symptom resolution. Clones were sequenced by immunoSEQ multiplex PCR, and TCRdb holds only the in-frame ones, with some missing. The sample consists of roughly 330,000 clones, roughly 86% of them appearing once. J is TRBJ2-7 and V is TRBV18; 11 positions match TRBD1. This TCR was recovered from a woman aged 25 to 45 who had recovered from COVID-19. The sample consisted of PBMCs or T cells enriched from blood (not recorded which). The CDR3 DNA reads as TGTGCCAGCTCACTATCCGGGACAGGGGGCTACGAGCAGTACTTC. This encodes CASSLSGTGGYEQYF.